These 20 T cell receptor beta chains originate from one sample sequenced in a study of cytomegalovirus exposure and HLA in healthy donors listed by TCRdb under 2017. The protocol used for the library was the immunoSEQ multiplex PCR assay. TCRdb retrieved this table from immuneACCESS and kept in-frame rearrangements only. Not all clones are present; in checked studies, unresolved V genes account for under half, and no reason is known for the remainder. Within this sample are about 180,000 clones, with roughly 89% of them counted one time only. In total, the top ten clones hold roughly 1.3% of the sample. Material for sequencing was PBMCs. The origin of the receptors is a woman aged 30 to 39 in good health and CMV-seronegative.

J is TRBJ2-7 and V is TRBV6-1, with TRBD2 identical over 10 bases. The CDR3 is made up of 14 amino acids. Germline assignment: CDR1 MNHNS and CDR2 SASEGT. The trim removed 9 bases at V and 3 bases at J, leaving 8 bases unmatched. The CDR3 sequence: CASQRLAGVYEQYF. The DNA for the CDR3 is TGTGCCAGTCAGAGACTAGCGGGCGTCTACGAGCAGTACTTC.

V and J are TRBV7-2 and TRBJ2-1; possible D gene TRBD1, 5 bases. Germline assignment: CDR1 SGHTA and CDR2 FQGNSA. Trimming shortened V by 5 bases and J by 6 bases, and 17 bases separated the two germline ends. CDR3 size: 15 residues. This chain's CDR3 is CASSLGQGFINEQFF. The CDR3 DNA reads as TGTGCCAGCAGCCTGGGGCAGGGTTTTATCAATGAGCAGTTCTTC.

CDR3 amino acids: CASSLRTGGSYEQYF. CDR3 coding DNA: TGTGCCAGCAGTCTAAGGACAGGGGGCTCCTACGAGCAGTACTTC. J is TRBJ2-7 and V is TRBV2; 10 bases map to TRBD1. This CDR3 is built from 15 residues. Germline V gene lookup returns CDR1 SNHLY and CDR2 FYNNEI. V shed 5 bases and J 0 bases; nucleotides not matched to a gene: 4.

The V gene is TRBV14, the J gene TRBJ2-7, with a possible D match to TRBD1 (6 bases). This CDR3 has 17 residues. Germline CDR1 SGHDN, CDR2 FVKESK. V was trimmed by 5 bases and J by 5 bases, leaving 25 bases between them. The CDR3 DNA reads as TGTGCCAGCAGCTTAAGTCTGAATACAGGGTTTTTCCACGAGCAGTACTTC. Translation gives CASSLSLNTGFFHEQYF.

This chain joins TRBV4-3 and TRBJ1-6; a possible D gene is TRBD1 (5 bases). The V gene's germline CDR1 is LGHNA and CDR2 YSLEER. V was clipped by 0 bases and J by 8 bases, with 14 bases between them. The CDR3 is 16 amino acids. Here the CDR3 reads CASSQDWKGLYSPLHF. The CDR3 DNA sequence: TGCGCCAGCAGCCAAGATTGGAAGGGGTTGTATTCACCCCTCCACTTT.

The rearrangement links TRBV11-3 to TRBJ2-2; TRBD1 agrees at 7 bases. The CDR3 contains 15 residues. With V trimmed by 6 bases and J by 2 bases, 6 bases remained unmatched. The V gene's germline CDR1 is SGHNT and CDR2 YENEEA. In DNA form, the CDR3 reads TGTGCCAGCAGTAACAGGGGCTTAAACACCGGGGAGCTGTTTTTT. Its protein product is CASSNRGLNTGELFF.

The V gene is TRBV19, the J gene TRBJ1-2; D might be TRBD1 (6 bases). The germline gives CDR1 LNHDA, CDR2 SQIVND (reference sequence). With 4 bases removed from V and 6 bases from J, the gap between germline ends came to 9 bases. The CDR3 consists of 12 residues. CDR3 sequence: CASSSRGHGYTF. Here the CDR3 DNA reads TGTGCCAGTAGTAGCAGGGGTCATGGCTACACCTTC. Drawing the rest from reference TRBV19 and TRBJ1-2, the complete variable domain is DGGITQSPKYLFRKEGQNVTLSCEQNLNHDAMYWYRQDPGQGLRLIYYSQIVNDFQKGDIAEGYSVSREKKESFPLTVTSAQKNPTAFYLCASSSRGHGYTFGSGTRLTVV.

The chain recombines TRBV6-1 with TRBJ1-3; 9 nucleotides agree with TRBD1. The germline V gene encodes CDR1 MNHNS and CDR2 SASEGT. V lost 2 bases and J lost 6; bases outside the gene matches: 5. The CDR3 contains 15 residues. This CDR3 is CASSESGTGSNTIYF. CDR3 nucleotides: TGTGCCAGCAGTGAATCCGGGACAGGGTCAAACACCATATATTTT.

The genes are TRBV30 and TRBJ2-3; 12 bases match TRBD2. This CDR3 contains 14 residues. Germline assignment: CDR1 GTSNPN and CDR2 SVGIG (reference sequence). V lost 7 bases to trimming and J lost 6 bases; unmatched junction nucleotides: 8. CDR3 DNA: TGTGCCTTAAGACTAGCGGGGGAACGGGATACGCAGTATTTT. Translating gives CALRLAGERDTQYF. Drawing the rest from reference TRBV30 and TRBJ2-3, the complete variable domain is SQTIHQWPATLVQPVGSPLSLECTVEGTSNPNLYWYRQAAGRGLQLLFYSVGIGQISSEVPQNLSASRPQDRQFILSSKKLLLSDSGFYLCALRLAGERDTQYFGPGTRLTVL.

V gene TRBV5-5 combines with J gene TRBJ1-1, with a possible D match to TRBD1 (5 bases). Germline CDR1 is SGHKS and CDR2 is YYEKEE (reference sequence). V lost 3 bases and J 7 bases, leaving 10 bases between the germline ends. The CDR3 extends over 12 amino acids. In DNA form, the CDR3 reads TGTGCCAGCAGCTCTCAGGGACTTGAAGCTTTCTTT. The encoded protein is CASSSQGLEAFF.

This sequence joins TRBV29-1 and TRBJ2-7, with a weak D call TRBD1 (6 bases). CDR3 length: 13 residues. In germline, CDR1 is SQVTM, CDR2 ANQGSEA. V was shortened by 4 bases and J by 2 bases, with 12 bases between the two germline ends. The CDR3 here is CSVARDTPYEQYF. The CDR3 bases are TGCAGCGTTGCACGGGACACACCCTACGAGCAGTACTTC.

CDR3 sequence (DNA): TGTGCCAGCTCACAACCCACCGGGACAGATGAGCAGTTCTTC. Protein sequence: CASSQPTGTDEQFF. The J gene is TRBJ2-1, the V gene TRBV18; 7 bases line up with TRBD1. This CDR3 is built from 14 residues. The germline V gene has CDR1 KGHSH and CDR2 LQKENI. Trimming at V came to 4 bases and at J to 8 bases, leaving 8 bases not matched to a gene.

This chain uses TRBV18 with TRBJ2-5; no firm D call. The CDR3 is 13 residues long. Trimming left V 0 bases short and J 5 bases short, with 7 bases between. In germline, CDR1 is KGHSH, CDR2 LQKENI. CDR3 coding DNA: TGTGCCAGCTCACCACCGCTCGGGGAGACCCAGTACTTC. It encodes CASSPPLGETQYF.

The chain has TRBV20-1 and TRBJ2-7, with unresolved D. The CDR3 loop spans 11 amino acids. Germline lookup yields CDR1 DFQATT and CDR2 SNEGSKA (reference sequence). V lost 3 bases, J lost 6 bases, and 9 bases lay in between. The CDR3 DNA reads TGCAGTGCTAGTGACGGAGCCGAGCAGTACTTC. Translation: CSASDGAEQYF.

V is TRBV7-9 and J is TRBJ1-5; 10 nucleotides align to TRBD1. Germline trimming cut 5 bases from V and 2 bases from J; bases unmatched to any gene: 6. CDR1 SEHNR and CDR2 FQNEAQ come from the germline V gene (reference sequence). CDR3 length equals 16 residues. The CDR3 here is CASSRQGARGNQPQHF. The CDR3 bases are TGTGCCAGCAGCAGACAGGGGGCGCGGGGCAATCAGCCCCAGCATTTT.

V and J are TRBV30 and TRBJ1-6; 7 nucleotides agree with TRBD1. J was trimmed by 10 bases and V by 3 bases; bases with no gene match: 12. The CDR3 is 15 residues long. CDR1 is GTSNPN, CDR2 SVGIG, per germline (reference sequence). For the CDR3, the DNA is TGTGCCTGGAGGGGGTTCACAGGGGTAGGGTCACCCCTCCACTTT. It specifies CAWRGFTGVGSPLHF.

V is TRBV6-4 and J is TRBJ2-2, with TRBD1 matching over 7 bases. Germline CDR1 is MRHNA and CDR2 is SNTAGT. The CDR3 contains 13 residues. V was pared by 4 bases and J by 4 bases, with 0 bases of the junction left unmatched. CDR3 in amino acids: CASSAGGTGELFF. The CDR3 DNA is TGTGCCAGCAGTGCAGGGGGCACCGGGGAGCTGTTTTTT.

This clone was seen many times. The rearrangement joins TRBV29-1 to TRBJ1-2; 8 bases are shared with TRBD1. Germline-derived CDR1 and CDR2 are SQVTM and ANQGSEA. The trim removed 7 bases at V and 8 bases at J, leaving 3 bases unmatched. CDR3 length equals 10 residues. The DNA of the CDR3 is TGCAGCGCCGGGACAGGCGGCTACACCTTC. Its protein is CSAGTGGYTF.

The gene calls are TRBV2 and TRBJ1-2; 9 bases fit TRBD1. Per germline, CDR1 SNHLY and CDR2 FYNNEI. The ends lost 9 bases at V and 7 bases at J; junction bases unmatched: 12. This CDR3 is 14 amino acids long. CDR3 DNA sequence: TGTGCCAGGACACGGGACAGGGAATATAGTGGCTACACCTTC. Protein sequence: CARTRDREYSGYTF.

This clone is a singleton in its sample. The rearrangement uses TRBV4-1 and TRBJ1-5, with D tentatively TRBD1 (5 bases). The CDR3 runs to 15 residues. CDR1 is MGHRA and CDR2 is YSYEKL in the germline V gene. The V gene lost 3 bases and the J gene lost 1 base, with 10 bases spanning the gap. This chain's CDR3 is CASSQGGASNQPQHF. The CDR3 nucleotides read TGCGCCAGCAGCCAGGGAGGGGCGAGCAATCAGCCCCAGCATTTT.